One and the same sample provided the 27 T cell receptor beta chains below, sequenced in a study of blood T cell repertoires in COVID-19. The method was immunoSEQ multiplex PCR; TCRdb's version includes in-frame clones alone and lacks a portion of them. The sample has tens of thousands of clones, 65% to 85% seen once. Sequenced material: peripheral blood. These receptors came from a woman aged 60-75 years with acute or convalescent COVID-19.

The rearrangement joins TRBV6-5 to TRBJ1-2; possibly TRBD1 for D (6 bases). The CDR3 covers 16 residues. V was trimmed by 0 bases and J by 7 bases, leaving 18 bases between them. The germline V gene encodes CDR1 MNHEY and CDR2 SVGAGI. The chain's CDR3 is CASSYSWGRRGGGYTF. The CDR3 DNA reads TGTGCCAGCAGTTACTCGTGGGGGCGCCGGGGGGGTGGCTACACCTTC.

J is TRBJ2-3 and V is TRBV5-1; D is unclear. This CDR3 is 14 amino acids long. The V end was cut by 0 bases, the J end by 0 bases, with 5 bases between. Germline assignment: CDR1 SGHRS and CDR2 YFSETQ. The CDR3 here is CASSLGQSTDTQYF. CDR3 DNA: TGCGCCAGCAGCTTGGGCCAGAGCACAGATACGCAGTATTTT.

The chain employs TRBV18 and TRBJ1-2, with TRBD1 as a possible D gene (5 bases). CDR3 length: 15 residues. V was pared by 6 bases and J by 4 bases, with 18 bases between. Germline CDR1 and CDR2: KGHSH and LQKENI. The DNA for the CDR3 is TGTGCCAGCTCTCCCGTGGAGGGGCGCCTCTATGGCTACACCTTC. As protein: CASSPVEGRLYGYTF. The variable domain in full, completed from reference TRBV18 and TRBJ1-2, reads NAGVMQNPRHLVRRRGQEARLRCSPMKGHSHVYWYRQLPEEGLKFMVYLQKENIIDESGMPKERFSAEFPKEGPSILRIQQVVRGDSAAYFCASSPVEGRLYGYTFGSGTRLTVV.

The chain links TRBV5-6 to TRBJ2-1; the match to TRBD1 covers 9 bases. The germline CDR1 and CDR2 sequences are SGHDT and YYEEEE. After removal of 2 bases from V and 4 bases from J, the junction contained 1 base not matched to a gene. The CDR3 totals 14 residues. CDR3 sequence reads: CASSFGTGYNEQFF. Written as DNA, the CDR3 is TGTGCCAGCAGCTTTGGGACAGGGTACAATGAGCAGTTCTTC.

The count of this clone is one. The CDR3 nucleotides read TGTGCCAGCAGCGAGGCTAGCGGCTGGGAGCAGTTCTTC. Translating it yields CASSEASGWEQFF. The chain combines TRBV9 with TRBJ2-1; 7 bases match TRBD2. Germline V lookup: CDR1 SGDLS, CDR2 YYNGEE. This CDR3 has 13 amino acids. Trimming removed 3 bases from V and 10 bases from J; junction bases left unmatched: 7.

The CDR3 reads CASAEGKGNQPQHF. As DNA, the CDR3 is TGTGCCAGTGCGGAGGGGAAGGGCAATCAGCCCCAGCATTTT. V is TRBV19 and J is TRBJ1-5; possibly TRBD1 for D (5 bases). The germline CDR1 and CDR2 sequences are LNHDA and SQIVND (reference sequence). The ends were cut back, 8 bases at V and 2 bases at J, with 13 bases in the middle. CDR3 length: 14 residues. Together with reference TRBV19 and TRBJ1-5, the CDR3 gives the full variable domain: DGGITQSPKYLFRKEGQNVTLSCEQNLNHDAMYWYRQDPGQGLRLIYYSQIVNDFQKGDIAEGYSVSREKKESFPLTVTSAQKNPTAFYLCASAEGKGNQPQHFGDGTRLSIL.

V and J are TRBV30 and TRBJ2-2; TRBD2 aligns across 11 bases. CDR1 is GTSNPN, CDR2 SVGIG, per germline (reference sequence). V dropped 0 bases and J dropped 3; count of bases not matched to a gene: 9. The CDR3 sequence is 18 residues long. The CDR3 DNA reads TGTGCCTGGAGTGTACGCACTAGCGGGAGCCGTCACACCGGGGAGCTGTTTTTT. Its translation is CAWSVRTSGSRHTGELFF.

J is TRBJ2-3 and V is TRBV23-1; D unresolved. TRBV23-1 is flagged as an ORF with uncertain function. Trimming took 4 bases from V and 0 from J, leaving 5 bases between them. CDR3 length equals 13 residues. As DNA, the CDR3 is TGCGCCAGCAGTCGCGAGAGCACAGATACGCAGTATTTT. It is translated as CASSRESTDTQYF.

The V and J genes are TRBV4-1 and TRBJ1-5, with D possibly matching TRBD1 (6 bases). Per germline, CDR1 MGHRA and CDR2 YSYEKL. CDR3 length equals 13 residues. The V gene lost 0 bases and the J gene lost 6 bases, with 6 bases spanning the gap. This CDR3 is CASSQEDSQPQHF. For the CDR3, the DNA is TGCGCCAGCAGCCAAGAGGACAGTCAGCCCCAGCATTTT.

In nucleotides, the CDR3 is TGTGCCAGCAGTGACCCGGTGGCAGGGGGCTATGGCTACACCTTC. Translation gives CASSDPVAGGYGYTF. The V call is TRBV6-1, the J call TRBJ1-2; 7 bases are a match to TRBD1. CDR1 and CDR2 from the germline V gene are MNHNS and SASEGT. The CDR3 contains 15 residues. Trimming took 3 bases from V and 4 from J; bases not matched to a gene: 8.

The V and J genes are TRBV19 and TRBJ1-4, with no clear D. Between the trimmed V and J ends, which lost 4 bases and 8 bases, there was a span of 20 bases. The germline V gene encodes CDR1 LNHDA and CDR2 SQIVND (reference sequence). The CDR3 totals 16 residues. Here the CDR3 DNA reads TGTGCCAGTAGTACTACGCCCGTGTCTCACCGAGAAAAACTGTTTTTT. Protein product: CASSTTPVSHREKLFF.

The chain is built from TRBV5-6 and TRBJ2-7, with 7 bases identical to TRBD2. Germline CDR1 and CDR2: SGHDT and YYEEEE. The CDR3 extends over 16 amino acids. With V trimmed by 4 bases and J by 1 base, 11 bases remained unmatched. The CDR3 reads CASSLSPSGRSYEQYF. The CDR3, as DNA: TGTGCCAGCAGCCTCTCCCCTAGCGGCAGGTCCTACGAGCAGTACTTC.

This clone turned up a few times. This chain joins TRBV10-3 and TRBJ1-2; D unresolved. V lost 3 bases and J lost 8, with 10 bases in between. The CDR3 is 12 residues long. Germline CDR1 is ENHRY and CDR2 is SYGVKD. The CDR3 nucleotides are TGTGCCATCAGTGAACAGAACTCCGGCTACACCTTC. This codes for CAISEQNSGYTF.

The chain carries TRBV28 and TRBJ2-1, with TRBD2 matching over 13 bases. With V trimmed by 0 bases and J by 1 base, 3 bases remained unmatched. CDR1 and CDR2 (germline): MDHEN, SYDVKM. The CDR3 consists of 18 residues. CDR3 amino acids: CASSLWGLAGWSYNEQFF. The CDR3 bases are TGTGCCAGCAGTTTATGGGGACTAGCGGGATGGTCCTACAATGAGCAGTTCTTC.

This clone was recorded once. V and J are TRBV2 and TRBJ1-1, with 8 bases fitting TRBD1. Germline-derived CDR1 and CDR2 are SNHLY and FYNNEI. J gave up 2 bases and V 7 bases, and 6 bases lay outside the gene matches. CDR3 size: 14 residues. The CDR3 bases are TGTGCCAGCACCCGGACAGGGATCAACACTGAAGCTTTCTTT. Translated, it gives CASTRTGINTEAFF.

The V call is TRBV18, the J call TRBJ1-5; D is perhaps TRBD1 (6 bases). Germline CDR1 and CDR2: KGHSH and LQKENI. Trimming pared 5 bases from V and 7 bases from J, leaving 15 bases between. CDR3 length: 14 residues. The CDR3 coding sequence is TGTGCCAGCTCATCCCAGGGGATGGGGCAGCCCCAGCATTTT. It codes for CASSSQGMGQPQHF.

The chain couples TRBV5-4 to TRBJ2-6; TRBD2 is a possible D gene (6 bases). This CDR3 spans 17 amino acids. The V and J ends lost 0 bases and 1 base respectively, with 11 bases between them. Germline V gene data show CDR1 as SGHNT and CDR2 as YYREEE (reference sequence). CDR3 region: CASSLAAGRSGANVLTF. The CDR3 nucleotides are TGTGCCAGCAGCTTGGCGGCCGGGAGATCTGGGGCCAACGTCCTGACTTTC. Full variable domain (rest looked up from reference TRBV5-4 and TRBJ2-6): ETGVTQSPTHLIKTRGQQVTLRCSSQSGHNTVSWYQQALGQGPQFIFQYYREEENGRGNFPPRFSGLQFPNYSSELNVNALELDDSALYLCASSLAAGRSGANVLTFGAGSRLTVL.

This chain connects TRBV6-6 to TRBJ1-1; 8 positions agree with TRBD1. CDR3 size: 13 residues. Germline V gene sequence: CDR1 MNHNY, CDR2 SVGAGI (reference sequence). Germline trimming cut 4 bases from V and 10 bases from J; bases unmatched to any gene: 8. In DNA, the CDR3 is TGTGCCAGCAGTTCCGGACAGGGAGGTTTAGCTTTCTTT. Its translation: CASSSGQGGLAFF.

The chain couples TRBV15 to TRBJ2-5; TRBD1 is a possible D gene (5 bases). Trimming took 0 bases from V and 5 from J, leaving 7 bases between them. CDR1 and CDR2 from the germline V gene are LNHNV and YYDKDF (reference sequence). CDR3 size: 13 residues. In DNA form, the CDR3 reads TGTGCCACCAGCAGAGATAAGGGGGAGACCCAGTACTTC. This gives the protein CATSRDKGETQYF. The variable domain in full, completed from reference TRBV15 and TRBJ2-5, reads DAMVIQNPRYQVTQFGKPVTLSCSQTLNHNVMYWYQQKSSQAPKLLFHYYDKDFNNEADTPDNFQSRRPNTSFCFLDIRSPGLGDTAMYLCATSRDKGETQYFGPGTRLLVL.

This clone has a handful of counts. The chain links TRBV15 to TRBJ1-5; a possible D gene is TRBD1 (5 bases). The CDR3 loop spans 15 amino acids. Germline values: CDR1 LNHNV, CDR2 YYDKDF (reference sequence). Trimming stripped 0 bases from V and 3 bases from J, with 9 bases between. CDR3 amino acids: CATSRDKGYNQPQHF. CDR3 sequence (DNA): TGTGCCACCAGCAGAGATAAGGGGTACAATCAGCCCCAGCATTTT.

The V and J genes are TRBV27 and TRBJ1-1; possible D gene TRBD1, 5 bases. Per germline, CDR1 MNHEY and CDR2 SMNVEV (reference sequence). The CDR3 length is 14 residues. The V end was cut by 5 bases, the J end by 0 bases, with 10 bases between. CDR3 residues: CASSQGFMNTEAFF. CDR3 coding DNA: TGTGCCAGCAGTCAGGGTTTTATGAACACTGAAGCTTTCTTT.

Of note for this clone: Compared with germline, one end of the junction differs, possibly owing to a read error. The chain has TRBV6-5 and TRBJ1-3; 7 bases line up with TRBD1. The CDR3 covers 14 residues. CDR1 and CDR2 from the germline V gene are MNHEY and SVGAGI. This CDR3 reads CASRGTVRGSTIYF. The CDR3 DNA follows: TGTGCCAGCAGGGGGACAGTCCGGGGAAGCACCATATATTTT.

This clone was recorded once. CDR3: CASSVDRGGPREQFF. CDR3 sequence (DNA): TGCGCCAGCAGCGTGGACAGGGGAGGCCCTCGGGAGCAGTTCTTC. The V and J genes are TRBV5-1 and TRBJ2-1; 9 bases match TRBD1. V lost 4 bases and J lost 10; bases outside the gene matches: 12. This CDR3 contains 15 residues. Germline CDR1 is SGHRS and CDR2 is YFSETQ.

The sample holds one count of this clone. This sequence joins TRBV25-1 and TRBJ2-1; TRBD2 matches 10 bases. V was clipped by 4 bases and J by 6 bases; unmatched bases: 6. The CDR3 consists of 15 residues. Per germline, CDR1 MGHDK and CDR2 SYGVNS. CDR3: CASSVMTSGFNEQFF. As DNA, the CDR3 is TGTGCCAGCAGTGTCATGACTAGCGGGTTCAATGAGCAGTTCTTC.

The chain joins TRBV18 to TRBJ1-6; 7 nucleotides match TRBD1. The CDR3 covers 15 residues. Trimming took 0 bases from V and 5 from J; bases not matched to a gene: 1. Germline V CDR1 and CDR2: KGHSH, LQKENI. Here the CDR3 DNA reads TGTGCCAGCTCACCACCGGGACAGAATAATTCACCCCTCCACTTT. Amino acids: CASSPPGQNNSPLHF.

The sample holds a few counts of this clone. V is TRBV25-1 and J is TRBJ2-1; no reliable D call. Trimming removed 3 bases from V and 0 bases from J, with 12 bases in between. Germline V gives CDR1 MGHDK, CDR2 SYGVNS. The CDR3 consists of 16 residues. The CDR3 loop reads CASSDPSPSSYNEQFF. The CDR3 bases are TGTGCCAGCAGTGATCCGTCACCGAGCTCCTACAATGAGCAGTTCTTC.

The chain joins TRBV29-1 to TRBJ1-2; TRBD1 matches at 9 bases. The trim removed 7 bases at V and 6 bases at J, leaving 6 bases unmatched. The CDR3 has 12 amino acids. Germline CDR1 and CDR2: SQVTM and ANQGSEA. The CDR3 reads CSAGTGLNGYTF. The CDR3 region has the DNA TGCAGCGCCGGGACAGGGCTTAATGGCTACACCTTC.